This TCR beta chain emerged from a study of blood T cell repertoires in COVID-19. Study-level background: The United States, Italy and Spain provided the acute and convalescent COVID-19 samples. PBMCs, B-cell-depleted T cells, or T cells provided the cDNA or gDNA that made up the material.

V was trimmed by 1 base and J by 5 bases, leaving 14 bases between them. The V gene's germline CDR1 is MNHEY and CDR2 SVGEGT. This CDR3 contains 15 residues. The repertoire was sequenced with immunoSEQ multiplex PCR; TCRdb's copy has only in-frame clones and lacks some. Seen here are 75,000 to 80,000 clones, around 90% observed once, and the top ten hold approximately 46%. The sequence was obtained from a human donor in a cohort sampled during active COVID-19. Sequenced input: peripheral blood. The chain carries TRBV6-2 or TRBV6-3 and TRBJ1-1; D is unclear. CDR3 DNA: TGTGCCAGCAGTTACTATCCGCCAACGGGGACTGAAGCTTTCTTT. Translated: CASSYYPPTGTEAFF.